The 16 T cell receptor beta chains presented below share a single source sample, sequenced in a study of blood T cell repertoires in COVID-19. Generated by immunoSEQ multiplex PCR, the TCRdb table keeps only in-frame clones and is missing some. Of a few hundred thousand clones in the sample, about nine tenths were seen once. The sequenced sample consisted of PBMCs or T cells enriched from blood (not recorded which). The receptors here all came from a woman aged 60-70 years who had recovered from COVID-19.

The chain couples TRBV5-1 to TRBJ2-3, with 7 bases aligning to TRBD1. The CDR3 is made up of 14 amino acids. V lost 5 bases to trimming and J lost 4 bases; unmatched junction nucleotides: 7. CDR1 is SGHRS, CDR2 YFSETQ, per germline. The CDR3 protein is CASSWQGVADTQYF. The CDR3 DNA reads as TGCGCCAGCAGTTGGCAGGGGGTGGCAGATACGCAGTATTTT.

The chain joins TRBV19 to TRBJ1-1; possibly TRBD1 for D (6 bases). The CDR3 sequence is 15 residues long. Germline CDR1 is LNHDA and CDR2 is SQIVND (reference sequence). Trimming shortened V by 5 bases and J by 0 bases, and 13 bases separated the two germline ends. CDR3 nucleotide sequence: TGTGCCAGTAGTTACAGGTCAGGGGTGAACACTGAAGCTTTCTTT. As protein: CASSYRSGVNTEAFF.

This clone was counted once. The CDR3 DNA follows: TGCGCCAGCAGTGAGTCGGGGGCCCAAGATACGCAGTATTTT. Its translation is CASSESGAQDTQYF. V gene TRBV10-1 combines with J gene TRBJ2-3, with a weak D call TRBD1 (6 bases). The V gene lost 0 bases and the J gene lost 5 bases, with 9 bases spanning the gap. The CDR3 loop spans 14 amino acids. In germline, CDR1 is WNHNN, CDR2 SYGVQD (reference sequence).

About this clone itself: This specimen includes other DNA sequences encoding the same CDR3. The CDR3 spells CASRGQGNSPLHF. CDR3 nucleotides: TGTGCCAGCAGGGGACAGGGAAATTCACCCCTCCACTTT. The chain joins TRBV25-1 to TRBJ1-6, with 9 bases identical to TRBD1. V shed 6 bases and J 7 bases; nucleotides not matched to a gene: 1. Germline CDR1 MGHDK, CDR2 SYGVNS. The CDR3 spans 13 residues.

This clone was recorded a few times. CDR3 residues: CASSSTAGNEKLFF. The CDR3 DNA is TGTGCCAGCAGTTCGACAGCTGGAAATGAAAAACTGTTTTTT. This chain uses TRBV27 with TRBJ1-4, with D maybe TRBD1 (5 bases). Germline V lookup: CDR1 MNHEY, CDR2 SMNVEV (reference sequence). Trimming removed 4 bases from V and 5 bases from J, with 11 bases in between. This CDR3 comprises 14 residues.

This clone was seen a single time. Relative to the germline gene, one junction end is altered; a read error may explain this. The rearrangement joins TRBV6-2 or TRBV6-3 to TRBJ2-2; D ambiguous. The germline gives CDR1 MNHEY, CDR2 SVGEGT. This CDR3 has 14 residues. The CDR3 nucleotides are TGTGCCAGCCGTTACGCCCGGTCCACCGGGGAGCTGTTTTTT. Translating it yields CASRYARSTGELFF.

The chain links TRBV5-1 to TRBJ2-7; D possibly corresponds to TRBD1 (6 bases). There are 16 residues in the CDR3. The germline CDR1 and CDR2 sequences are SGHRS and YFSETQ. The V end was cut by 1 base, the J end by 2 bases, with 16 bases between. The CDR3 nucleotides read TGCGCCAGCAGCTTGCTACAGGGAGTCCTAGCCTACGAGCAGTACTTC. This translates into CASSLLQGVLAYEQYF.

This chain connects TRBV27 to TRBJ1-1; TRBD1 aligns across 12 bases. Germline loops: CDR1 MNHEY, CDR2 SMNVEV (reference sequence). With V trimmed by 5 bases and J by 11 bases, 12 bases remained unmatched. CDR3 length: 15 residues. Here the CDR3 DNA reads TGTGCCAGCAGTCCCTCCGGGACAGGGGGCATGGGCGCTTTCTTT. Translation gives CASSPSGTGGMGAFF.

CDR3: CASSLTKNTGELFF. In nucleotides, the CDR3 is TGTGCCAGCAGCTTGACAAAAAACACCGGGGAGCTGTTTTTT. This rearrangement joins TRBV5-4 to TRBJ2-2, with unresolved D. Germline loops: CDR1 SGHNT, CDR2 YYREEE (reference sequence). The CDR3 length is 14 residues. Trimming removed 1 base from V and 2 bases from J, with 6 bases in between. The complete variable domain, with remaining parts taken from reference TRBV5-4 and TRBJ2-2, reads ETGVTQSPTHLIKTRGQQVTLRCSSQSGHNTVSWYQQALGQGPQFIFQYYREEENGRGNFPPRFSGLQFPNYSSELNVNALELDDSALYLCASSLTKNTGELFFGEGSRLTVL.

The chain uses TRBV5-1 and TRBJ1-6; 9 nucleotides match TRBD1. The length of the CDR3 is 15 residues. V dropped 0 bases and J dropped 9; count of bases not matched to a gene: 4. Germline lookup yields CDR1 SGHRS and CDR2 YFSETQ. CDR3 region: CASSLEQGASSPLHF. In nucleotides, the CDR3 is TGCGCCAGCAGCTTGGAACAGGGGGCAAGTTCACCCCTCCACTTT.

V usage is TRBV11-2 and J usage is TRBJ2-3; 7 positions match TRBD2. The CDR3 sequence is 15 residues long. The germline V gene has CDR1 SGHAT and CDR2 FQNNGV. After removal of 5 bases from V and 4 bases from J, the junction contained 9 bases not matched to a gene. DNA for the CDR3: TGTGCCAGCAGCCAAGCGGGGTCGATCCCAGATACGCAGTATTTT. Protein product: CASSQAGSIPDTQYF.

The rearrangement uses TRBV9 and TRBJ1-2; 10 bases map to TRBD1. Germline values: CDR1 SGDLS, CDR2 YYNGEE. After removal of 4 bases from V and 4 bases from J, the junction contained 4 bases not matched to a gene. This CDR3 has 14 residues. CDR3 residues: CASSSGTGVYGYTF. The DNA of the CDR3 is TGTGCCAGCAGCTCCGGGACAGGGGTCTATGGCTACACCTTC.

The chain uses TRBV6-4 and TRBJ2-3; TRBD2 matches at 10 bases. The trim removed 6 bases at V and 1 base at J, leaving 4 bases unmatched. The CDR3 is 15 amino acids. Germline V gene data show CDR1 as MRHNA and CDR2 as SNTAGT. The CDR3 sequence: CASRSLAGGTDTQYF. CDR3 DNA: TGTGCCAGCAGGTCCCTAGCGGGGGGCACAGATACGCAGTATTTT.

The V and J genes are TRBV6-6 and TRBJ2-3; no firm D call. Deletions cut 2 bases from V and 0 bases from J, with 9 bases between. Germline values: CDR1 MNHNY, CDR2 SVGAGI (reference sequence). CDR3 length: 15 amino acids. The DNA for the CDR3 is TGTGCCAGCAGTTACGTGATAGTTAGCACAGATACGCAGTATTTT. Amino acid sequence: CASSYVIVSTDTQYF.

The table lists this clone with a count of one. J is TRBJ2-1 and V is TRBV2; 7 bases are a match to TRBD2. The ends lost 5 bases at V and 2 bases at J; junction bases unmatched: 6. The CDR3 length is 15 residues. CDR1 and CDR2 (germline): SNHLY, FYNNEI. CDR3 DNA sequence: TGTGCCAGCAGTTATTCTAGCGGAGCCTACAATGAGCAGTTCTTC. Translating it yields CASSYSSGAYNEQFF. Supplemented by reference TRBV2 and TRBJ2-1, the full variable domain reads EPEVTQTPSHQVTQMGQEVILRCVPISNHLYFYWYRQILGQKVEFLVSFYNNEISEKSEIFDDQFSVERPDGSNFTLKIRSTKLEDSAMYFCASSYSSGAYNEQFFGPGTRLTVL.

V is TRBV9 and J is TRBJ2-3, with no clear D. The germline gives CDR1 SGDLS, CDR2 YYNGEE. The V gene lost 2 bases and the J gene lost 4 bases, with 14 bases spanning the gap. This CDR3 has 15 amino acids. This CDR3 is CASSVPPGAADTQYF. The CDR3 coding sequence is TGTGCCAGCAGCGTCCCTCCTGGAGCCGCAGATACGCAGTATTTT.